This section outlines one T cell receptor beta chain sequence together with its context. This entry belongs to a study of blood T cell repertoires in COVID-19. Study in general: The United States, Italy and Spain supplied acute and convalescent COVID-19 samples. T cells, B-cell-depleted T cells, or PBMCs supplied cDNA or gDNA.

The CDR3 length is 17 residues. Trimming took 5 bases from V and 4 from J; bases not matched to a gene: 7. CDR1 and CDR2 (germline): SGHTA, FQGNSA. Everyone who took part was about 18 to 90 years old, and they came from about two dozen US areas. In the authors' workflow: Amplified reference gene primers provided the basis for estimating nucleated cell counts. TCRdb's copy holds only in-frame clones and misses some; the assay was immunoSEQ multiplex PCR. From that table come the V and J calls and clone size; the DNA was used to work out D and trimming. The sample shows 150,000 to 200,000 clones, around 82% of them seen only once.

This clonotype originated in a woman aged 55 to 70 with acute COVID-19. The sequenced material came from PBMCs or T cells enriched from blood (not recorded which). This rearrangement joins TRBV7-2 to TRBJ2-3, with 15 nucleotides matching TRBD2. The CDR3 nucleotides read TGTGCCAGCAGCAAGAGGACTAGCGGGAGGGCCGCAGATACGCAGTATTTT. Its translation: CASSKRTSGRAADTQYF. Full variable domain (remainder filled in from reference TRBV7-2 and TRBJ2-3): GAGVSQSPSNKVTEKGKDVELRCDPISGHTALYWYRQSLGQGLEFLIYFQGNSAPDKSGLPSDRFSAERTGGSVSTLTIQRTQQEDSAVYLCASSKRTSGRAADTQYFGPGTRLTVL.